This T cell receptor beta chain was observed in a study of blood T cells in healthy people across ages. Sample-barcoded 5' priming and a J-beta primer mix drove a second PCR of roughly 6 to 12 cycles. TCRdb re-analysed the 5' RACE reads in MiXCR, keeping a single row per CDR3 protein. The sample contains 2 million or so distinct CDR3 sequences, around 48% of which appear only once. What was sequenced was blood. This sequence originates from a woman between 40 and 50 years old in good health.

The DNA of the CDR3 is TGTGCCAGCAGTAACGAGTACCACGAGCAGTACTTC. Its translation is CASSNEYHEQYF. J is TRBJ2-1 and V is TRBV6-5; D remains ambiguous. The J call may be mistaken, given a closer DNA end match to TRBJ2-7. Germline V gene lookup returns CDR1 MNHEY and CDR2 SVGAGI. CDR3 length equals 12 residues.